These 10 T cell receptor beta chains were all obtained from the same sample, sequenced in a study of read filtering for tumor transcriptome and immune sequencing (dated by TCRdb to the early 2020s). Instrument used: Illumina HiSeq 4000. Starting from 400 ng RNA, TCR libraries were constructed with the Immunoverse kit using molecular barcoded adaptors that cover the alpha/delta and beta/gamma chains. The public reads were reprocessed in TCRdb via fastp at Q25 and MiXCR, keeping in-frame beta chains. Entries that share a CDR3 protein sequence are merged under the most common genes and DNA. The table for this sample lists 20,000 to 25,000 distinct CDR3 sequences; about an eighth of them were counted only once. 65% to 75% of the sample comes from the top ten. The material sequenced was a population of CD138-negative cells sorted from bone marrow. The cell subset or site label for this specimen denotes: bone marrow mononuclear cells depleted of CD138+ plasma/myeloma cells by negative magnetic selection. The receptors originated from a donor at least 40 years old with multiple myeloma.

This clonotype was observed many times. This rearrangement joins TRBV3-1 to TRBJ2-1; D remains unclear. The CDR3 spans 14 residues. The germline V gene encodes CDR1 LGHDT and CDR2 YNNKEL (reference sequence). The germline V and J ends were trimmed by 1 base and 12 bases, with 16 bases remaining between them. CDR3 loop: CASSQGVTSDPQFF. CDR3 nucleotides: TGTGCCAGCAGCCAAGGTGTGACATCCGACCCGCAGTTCTTC.

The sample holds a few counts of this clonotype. This CDR3 reads CASTRGGGGYGYTF. For the CDR3, the DNA is TGTGCCAGCACCAGGGGGGGCGGTGGCTATGGCTACACCTTC. This chain connects TRBV6-5 to TRBJ1-2, with 7 bases fitting TRBD1. The CDR3 loop spans 14 amino acids. Germline CDR1 and CDR2: MNHEY and SVGAGI. V was pared by 7 bases and J by 4 bases, with 9 bases of the junction left unmatched.

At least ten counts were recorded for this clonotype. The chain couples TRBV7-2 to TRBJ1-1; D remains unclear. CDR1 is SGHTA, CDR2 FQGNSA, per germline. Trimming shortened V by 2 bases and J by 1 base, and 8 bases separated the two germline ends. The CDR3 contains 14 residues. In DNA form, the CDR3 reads TGTGCCAGCAGCTTATTTACAACGAACACTGAAGCTTTCTTT. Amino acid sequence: CASSLFTTNTEAFF.

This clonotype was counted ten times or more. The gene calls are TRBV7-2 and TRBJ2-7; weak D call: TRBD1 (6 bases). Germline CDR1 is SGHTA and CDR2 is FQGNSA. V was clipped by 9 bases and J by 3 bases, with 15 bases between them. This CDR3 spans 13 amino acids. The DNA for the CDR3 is TGTGCCAGTTCACCCGGGACAATCTACGAGCAGTACTTC. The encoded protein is CASSPGTIYEQYF.

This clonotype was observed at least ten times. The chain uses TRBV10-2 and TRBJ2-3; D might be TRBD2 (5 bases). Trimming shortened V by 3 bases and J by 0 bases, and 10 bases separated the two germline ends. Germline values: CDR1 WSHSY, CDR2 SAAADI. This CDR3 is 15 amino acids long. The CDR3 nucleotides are TGCGCCAGCAGTGACGGACTGATTAGCACAGATACGCAGTATTTT. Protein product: CASSDGLISTDTQYF.

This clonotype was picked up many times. The CDR3 nucleotides are TGTGCCAGCAGCTCAAGGACAGGGGGCGATGAGCAGTTCTTC. Translating gives CASSSRTGGDEQFF. This chain links TRBV6-5 with TRBJ2-1; TRBD1 matches 11 bases. V lost 6 bases to trimming and J lost 8 bases; unmatched junction nucleotides: 6. Per germline, CDR1 MNHEY and CDR2 SVGAGI. This CDR3 has 14 residues.

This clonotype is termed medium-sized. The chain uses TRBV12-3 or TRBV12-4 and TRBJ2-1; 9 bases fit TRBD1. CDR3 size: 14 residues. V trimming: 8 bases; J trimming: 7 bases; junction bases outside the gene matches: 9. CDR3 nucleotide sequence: TGTGCCAGCGTATGGGACAGGGTTACGAATGAGCAGTTCTTC. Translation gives CASVWDRVTNEQFF.

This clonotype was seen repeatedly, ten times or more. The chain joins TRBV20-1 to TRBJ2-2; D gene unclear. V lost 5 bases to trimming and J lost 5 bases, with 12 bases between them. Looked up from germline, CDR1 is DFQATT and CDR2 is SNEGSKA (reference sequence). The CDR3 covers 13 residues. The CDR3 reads CSAPNLKTGELFF. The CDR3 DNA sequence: TGCAGTGCTCCGAATCTAAAGACCGGGGAGCTGTTTTTT.

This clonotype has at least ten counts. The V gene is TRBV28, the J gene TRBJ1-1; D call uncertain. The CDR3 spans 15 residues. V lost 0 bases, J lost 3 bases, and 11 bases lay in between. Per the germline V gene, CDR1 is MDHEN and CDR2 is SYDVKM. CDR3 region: CASSLWGFKYTEAFF. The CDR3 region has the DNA TGTGCCAGCAGTTTATGGGGGTTTAAGTACACTGAAGCTTTCTTT.

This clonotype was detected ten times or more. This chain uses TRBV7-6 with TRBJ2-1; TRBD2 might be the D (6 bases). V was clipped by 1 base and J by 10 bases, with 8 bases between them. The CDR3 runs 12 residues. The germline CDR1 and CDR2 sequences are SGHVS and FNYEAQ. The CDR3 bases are TGTGCCAGCAGCTTAGGGGCGGGAGAGCAGTTCTTC. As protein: CASSLGAGEQFF. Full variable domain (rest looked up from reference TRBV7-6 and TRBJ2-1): GAGVSQSPRYKVTKRGQDVALRCDPISGHVSLYWYRQALGQGPEFLTYFNYEAQQDKSGLPNDRFSAERPEGSISTLTIQRTEQRDSAMYRCASSLGAGEQFFGPGTRLTVL.